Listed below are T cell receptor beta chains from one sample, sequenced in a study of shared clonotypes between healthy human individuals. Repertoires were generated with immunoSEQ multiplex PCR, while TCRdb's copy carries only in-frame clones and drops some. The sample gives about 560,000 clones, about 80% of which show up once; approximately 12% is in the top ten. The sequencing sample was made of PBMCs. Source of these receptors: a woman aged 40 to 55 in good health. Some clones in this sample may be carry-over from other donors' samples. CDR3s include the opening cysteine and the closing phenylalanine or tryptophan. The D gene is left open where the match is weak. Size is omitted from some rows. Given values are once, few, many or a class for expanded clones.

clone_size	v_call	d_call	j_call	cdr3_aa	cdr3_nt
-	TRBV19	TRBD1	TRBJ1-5	CASSFTRDRGFQPQHF	TGTGCCAGTAGTTTTACCCGGGACAGGGGGTTTCAGCCCCAGCATTTT
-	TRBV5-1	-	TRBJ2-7	CASSTGSYEQYF	TGCGCCAGCAGCACCGGGTCCTACGAGCAGTACTTC
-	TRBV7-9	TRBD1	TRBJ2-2	CASSLRGQGRIGELFF	TGTGCCAGCAGCTTACGGGGACAGGGTCGCATCGGGGAGCTGTTTTTT
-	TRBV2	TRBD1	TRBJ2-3	CASSQGTGGEDTQYF	TGTGCCAGCAGTCAGGGGACAGGGGGGGAAGATACGCAGTATTTT
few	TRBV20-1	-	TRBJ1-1	CSARDNPEAFF	TGCAGTGCTAGAGATAACCCTGAAGCTTTCTTT
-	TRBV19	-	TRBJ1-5	CASSIDHGGVANQPQHF	TGTGCCAGTAGTATAGATCACGGAGGGGTGGCCAATCAGCCCCAGCATTTT
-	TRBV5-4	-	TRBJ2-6	CASSLAVGAGANVLTF	TGTGCCAGCAGCTTGGCCGTGGGGGCTGGGGCCAACGTCCTGACTTTC
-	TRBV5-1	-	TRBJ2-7	CASSLAGVLAYEQYF	TGCGCCAGCAGCTTGGCCGGAGTTCTTGCCTACGAGCAGTACTTC
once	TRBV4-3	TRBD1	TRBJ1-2	CASSQRTGTGDYGYTF	TGCGCCAGCAGCCAACGGACAGGGACAGGTGACTATGGCTACACCTTC
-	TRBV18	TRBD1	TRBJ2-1	CASSPKQLGQGHEQFF	TGTGCCAGCTCACCAAAACAATTGGGACAGGGGCATGAGCAGTTCTTC
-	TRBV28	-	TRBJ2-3	CASSFSGTSDSDTQYF	TGTGCCAGCAGTTTTTCCGGGACATCGGATTCCGATACGCAGTATTTT
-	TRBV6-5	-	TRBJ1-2	CASSYSLQANYGYTF	TGTGCCAGCAGTTACTCGCTCCAGGCGAACTATGGCTACACCTTC
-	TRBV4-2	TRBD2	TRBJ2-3	CASSTKGAVAGAGTDTQYF	TGTGCCAGCAGCACGAAGGGGGCGGTAGCGGGAGCGGGCACAGATACGCAGTATTTT
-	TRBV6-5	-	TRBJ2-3	CATTGRDTQYF	TGTGCCACCACAGGAAGAGATACGCAGTATTTT
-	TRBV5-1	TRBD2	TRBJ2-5	CASSLKTSGRGETQYF	TGCGCCAGCAGCTTGAAGACTAGCGGGAGGGGAGAGACCCAGTACTTC
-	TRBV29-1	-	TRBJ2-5	CSVIELETQYF	TGCAGCGTTATAGAGTTGGAGACCCAGTACTTC
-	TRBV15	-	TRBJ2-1	CATSRAPGPGLAYNEQFF	TGTGCCACCAGCAGAGCCCCCGGCCCAGGGCTGGCCTACAATGAGCAGTTCTTC
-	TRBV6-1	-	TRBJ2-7	CASSEGLAGAYEQYF	TGTGCCAGCAGTGAAGGTCTCGCAGGGGCCTACGAGCAGTACTTC